The clone carrying this TCR beta chain was counted a few times. The antigen remains unidentified. The study ran its PCR with 60 Vbeta and 13 Jbeta primers. The assay was immunoSEQ multiplex PCR, and TCRdb's table has in-frame clones only and misses some. The sample shows tens of thousands of clones, under 80% of them seen only once. The data are from a study of cytomegalovirus exposure and HLA in healthy donors. Study context: Prior work identified some 120 million unique TCR beta sequences in around 170 million T cells. Tens of millions of unique TCRs, all from HLA-typed donors, were included in an early release of the data.

Study results and caveats: Relative to equally common others, HLA-associated TCR beta chains showed greater clonal expansion in a later analysis. Productive rates of about 90% or about 30% were seen for most TCR beta V segments in an earlier analysis.

Germline CDR1 is MNHEY and CDR2 is SVGAGI. This CDR3 spans 13 amino acids. Sample: PBMCs. The J gene is TRBJ2-5, the V gene TRBV6-5, with D unresolved. The J call may be wrong; the DNA end is better matched by TRBJ2-7. The sequence derives from a man between 18 and 29 years old in good health and CMV-seropositive. The CDR3 coding sequence is TGTGCCAGCAGTTACTCTCGCGGATTCGAGCAGTACTTC. Translation gives CASSYSRGFEQYF.